Below, 18 T cell receptor beta chains from the same sample are listed, as sequenced in a study of blood T cells in healthy people across ages. A sample-barcoded 5' primer and a J-beta primer mix were used in a second PCR of about 6 to 11 cycles. TCRdb ran MiXCR on the 5' RACE reads and lists one entry per CDR3 protein. The repertoire holds roughly 800,000 distinct CDR3 sequences, with 58% as singletons. The sample taken for sequencing was blood. The receptors were sampled from a man aged 30 to 45 in good health.

This clonotype was picked up a small number of times. CDR3 in amino acids: CASGTGLNSPLHF. The CDR3 coding sequence is TGTGCCAGCGGGACAGGGCTTAATTCACCCCTCCACTTT. The chain has TRBV12-3 or TRBV12-4 and TRBJ1-6, with 9 bases matching TRBD1. The CDR3 contains 13 residues. V was pared by 8 bases and J by 6 bases, with 2 bases of the junction left unmatched.

This clonotype was detected only once. The chain has TRBV3-1 and TRBJ2-5; TRBD2 might be the D (5 bases). V gave up 7 bases and J gave up 0 bases, with 6 bases separating them. CDR1 and CDR2 (germline): LGHDT, YNNKEL (reference sequence). The CDR3 length is 12 residues. DNA for the CDR3: TGTGCCAGCATGAGGGACCAAGAGACCCAGTACTTC. Translating it yields CASMRDQETQYF.

CDR3 nucleotide sequence: TGTGCCAGCTATGGGGGGGGCCTAGGGCCTGAAGCTTTCTTT. Translation: CASYGGGLGPEAFF. The genes are TRBV6-1 and TRBJ1-1, with D perhaps TRBD1 (6 bases). The CDR3 loop spans 14 amino acids. Between the trimmed V and J ends, which lost 8 bases and 6 bases, there was a span of 19 bases. Per the germline V gene, CDR1 is MNHNS and CDR2 is SASEGT.

This chain joins TRBV7-2 and TRBJ2-7; tentative D call: TRBD2 (5 bases). The CDR3 is 13 residues long. Trimming left V 8 bases short and J 0 bases short, with 11 bases between. Germline CDR1 and CDR2: SGHTA and FQGNSA. CDR3 DNA sequence: TGTGCCAGCGAGGGCGCCCCCTCCTACGAGCAGTACTTC. It encodes CASEGAPSYEQYF.

This chain uses TRBV11-2 with TRBJ2-4, with D maybe TRBD2 (5 bases). V was shortened by 3 bases and J by 0 bases, with 15 bases between the two germline ends. Germline CDR1 reads SGHAT; CDR2 reads FQNNGV. The CDR3 sequence is 17 residues long. The CDR3 DNA reads TGTGCCAGCAGCTTGGTGGGGAGCGCGGGAGCCAAAAACATTCAGTACTTC. The encoded protein is CASSLVGSAGAKNIQYF.

The chain recombines TRBV20-1 with TRBJ1-2, with TRBD1 matching 7 bases. This CDR3 has 16 amino acids. CDR1 and CDR2 (germline): DFQATT, SNEGSKA (reference sequence). The CDR3 coding sequence is TGCAGCCCTGGGACAGTCGCCGTTATTTCTAACTATGGCTACACCTTC. Protein sequence: CSPGTVAVISNYGYTF.

This chain joins TRBV29-1 and TRBJ2-5; D is possibly TRBD1 or TRBD2 (5 bases each). The CDR3 covers 13 residues. CDR1 is SQVTM and CDR2 is ANQGSEA in the germline V gene. Trimming pared 7 bases from V and 5 bases from J, leaving 17 bases between. Here the CDR3 DNA reads TGCAGCGCAGAACCTCCGGGGCCGGAGACCCAGTACTTC. This gives the protein CSAEPPGPETQYF. The complete variable domain, with remaining parts taken from reference TRBV29-1 and TRBJ2-5, reads SAVISQKPSRDICQRGTSLTIQCQVDSQVTMMFWYRQQPGQSLTLIATANQGSEATYESGFVIDKFPISRPNLTFSTLTVSNMSPEDSSIYLCSAEPPGPETQYFGPGTRLLVL.

V and J are TRBV28 and TRBJ2-3, with 13 bases fitting TRBD2. The V segment lost 4 bases and the J segment 5 bases; nucleotides outside the gene matches: 0. The germline V gene encodes CDR1 MDHEN and CDR2 SYDVKM. This CDR3 comprises 14 residues. The chain's CDR3 is CASSWTSGRDTQYF. In DNA, the CDR3 is TGTGCCAGCAGTTGGACTAGCGGGAGAGATACGCAGTATTTT.

The chain combines TRBV29-1 with TRBJ2-3; D is unclear. CDR1 is SQVTM and CDR2 is ANQGSEA in the germline V gene. Trimming cost V 7 bases and J 8 bases, with 19 bases left between them. CDR3 length equals 13 residues. CDR3 amino acids: CSARTVVVGTQYF. The CDR3 DNA reads TGCAGCGCCCGGACCGTCGTTGTAGGTACGCAGTATTTT.

The chain couples TRBV10-2 to TRBJ1-2; a weak D match, TRBD1 (6 bases). Trimming took 6 bases from V and 3 from J, leaving 11 bases between them. The CDR3 has 13 amino acids. Germline V gene lookup returns CDR1 WSHSY and CDR2 SAAADI. The CDR3 nucleotides read TGCGCCAGCAGCGAGGACAGATACTATGGCTACACCTTC. Protein product: CASSEDRYYGYTF.

This clonotype was picked up a small number of times. This chain connects TRBV15 to TRBJ2-4; D may be TRBD1 (6 bases). The CDR3 contains 14 residues. V was cut by 7 bases and J by 13 bases, with 23 bases left in between. Germline-derived CDR1 and CDR2 are LNHNV and YYDKDF (reference sequence). The CDR3: CATTAGVMSEEQYF. In DNA form, the CDR3 reads TGTGCCACCACCGCAGGGGTAATGTCGGAGGAGCAGTACTTC.

The genes are TRBV18 and TRBJ1-1, with D perhaps TRBD1 (6 bases). Germline V gene lookup returns CDR1 KGHSH and CDR2 LQKENI. This CDR3 has 15 amino acids. V lost 3 bases and J 4 bases, leaving 15 bases between the germline ends. The DNA of the CDR3 is TGTGCCAGCTCACCTACATTTGACAGGTTCACTGAAGCTTTCTTT. This translates into CASSPTFDRFTEAFF.

The rearrangement links TRBV10-3 to TRBJ2-3; the match to TRBD1 covers 8 bases. Germline loops: CDR1 ENHRY, CDR2 SYGVKD. The V gene end was trimmed by 2 bases and the J gene end by 0 bases; junction bases not matched to a gene: 4. The CDR3 length is 16 residues. The CDR3 DNA reads as TGTGCCATCAGTGAGACCCGACAGGGGAGCACAGATACGCAGTATTTT. This encodes CAISETRQGSTDTQYF.

The chain has TRBV4-2 and TRBJ1-2, with unresolved D. Looked up from germline, CDR1 is LGHNA and CDR2 is YNFKEQ. The germline V and J ends were trimmed by 3 bases and 6 bases, with 14 bases remaining between them. The length of the CDR3 is 14 residues. The CDR3 is CASSHHRPEDGYTF. CDR3 in DNA: TGTGCCAGCAGCCACCACAGACCCGAAGATGGCTACACCTTC.

The chain employs TRBV12-3 or TRBV12-4 and TRBJ1-5; TRBD1 might be the D (6 bases). The V gene lost 5 bases and the J gene lost 3 bases, with 11 bases spanning the gap. This CDR3 is 14 amino acids long. The CDR3 here is CASSPGVPNQPQHF. The CDR3 DNA follows: TGTGCCAGCAGTCCAGGGGTCCCCAATCAGCCCCAGCATTTT.

This clonotype was seen more than once but under ten times. For the CDR3, the DNA is TGTGCCAGCAGCCCTCCCGGGACCTACAATGAGCAGTTCTTC. This sequence encodes CASSPPGTYNEQFF. The genes are TRBV7-2 and TRBJ2-1; a possible D gene is TRBD2 (5 bases). Germline CDR1 SGHTA, CDR2 FQGNSA. CDR3 length: 14 residues. V lost 5 bases and J lost 2, with 10 bases in between.

The chain recombines TRBV6-5 with TRBJ1-1, with 7 bases that match TRBD1. The junction had 3 bases not matched to a gene; V was cut back by 7 bases and J by 4 bases. The CDR3 has 12 residues. Germline CDR1 reads MNHEY; CDR2 reads SVGAGI. This chain's CDR3 is CASTTGLTEAFF. The CDR3 nucleotides are TGTGCCAGCACGACAGGGCTCACTGAAGCTTTCTTT.

This clonotype turned up a few times. The V call is TRBV27, the J call TRBJ2-7; possibly TRBD2 for D (6 bases). The V gene lost 6 bases and the J gene lost 5 bases, with 17 bases spanning the gap. Germline loops: CDR1 MNHEY, CDR2 SMNVEV (reference sequence). The CDR3 is 14 residues long. This chain's CDR3 is CASSRRWGVHEQYF. DNA of the CDR3: TGTGCCAGCAGCCGCAGGTGGGGGGTTCACGAGCAGTACTTC.